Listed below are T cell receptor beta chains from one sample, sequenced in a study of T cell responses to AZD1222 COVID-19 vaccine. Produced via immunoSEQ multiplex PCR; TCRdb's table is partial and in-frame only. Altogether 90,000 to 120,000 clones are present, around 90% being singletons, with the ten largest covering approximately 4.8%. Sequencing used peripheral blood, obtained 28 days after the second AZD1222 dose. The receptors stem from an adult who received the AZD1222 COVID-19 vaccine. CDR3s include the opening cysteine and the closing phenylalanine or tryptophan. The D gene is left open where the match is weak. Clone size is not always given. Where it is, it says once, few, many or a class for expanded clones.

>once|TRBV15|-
CATSRDRGGEKLFF
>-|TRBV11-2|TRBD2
CASTLAGGYNEQFF
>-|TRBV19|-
CASRTPSRGIDTEAFF
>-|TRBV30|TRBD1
CAWSRGQGGYVSGNTIYF
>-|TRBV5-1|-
CASSLGVTVGDEQFF
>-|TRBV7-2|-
CASVPSRGASYNSPLHF
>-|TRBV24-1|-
CATSAWDRSSYEQYF
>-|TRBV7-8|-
CASSSSGTYGYTF
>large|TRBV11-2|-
CASSPGTIMGQFF
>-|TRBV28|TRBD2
CASRTGTSAHYEQYF
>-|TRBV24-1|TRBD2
CATSDSSGAKINEQFF
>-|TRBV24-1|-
CATSDFFGEAFF
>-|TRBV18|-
CASSPGIHDEQYF